This entry lists 10 T cell receptor beta chains sequenced from one sample in a study of T cell responses to AZD1222 COVID-19 vaccine. Data came from immunoSEQ multiplex PCR; TCRdb stores just in-frame clones and leaves some out. The table has about 94,000 clones, approximately 81% seen once; the top ten hold roughly 4.3%. Sequences were derived from peripheral blood, sampled 28 days after the second AZD1222 dose. These TCRs come from an adult who received the AZD1222 COVID-19 vaccine.

This chain connects TRBV11-2 to TRBJ2-5; no clear D. Trimming stripped 5 bases from V and 3 bases from J, with 22 bases between. This CDR3 is 17 amino acids long. Germline assignment: CDR1 SGHAT and CDR2 FQNNGV. DNA for the CDR3: TGTGCCAGCAGCCGACGGCCTGGCGGTTTATCGAAAGAGACCCAGTACTTC. Translating gives CASSRRPGGLSKETQYF.

The chain employs TRBV5-1 and TRBJ2-2, with D perhaps matching TRBD1 (6 bases). The ends were cut back, 3 bases at V and 5 bases at J, with 8 bases in the middle. The CDR3 extends over 13 amino acids. Looked up from germline, CDR1 is SGHRS and CDR2 is YFSETQ. The CDR3 DNA reads as TGCGCCAGCAGCTCAGGGGCGACCGGGGAGCTGTTTTTT. This codes for CASSSGATGELFF.

V and J are TRBV5-4 and TRBJ2-3, with 8 bases fitting TRBD1. V lost 4 bases, J lost 3 bases, and 10 bases stayed unmatched. Germline V gene lookup returns CDR1 SGHNT and CDR2 YYREEE (reference sequence). This CDR3 is built from 16 residues. The DNA of the CDR3 is TGTGCCAGCAGCCAAGGGGACAGGCCGAATACAGATACGCAGTATTTT. It translates to CASSQGDRPNTDTQYF.

The chain combines TRBV2 with TRBJ2-7, with 7 bases matching TRBD1. The CDR3 runs 14 residues. Looked up from germline, CDR1 is SNHLY and CDR2 is FYNNEI. V shed 6 bases and J 7 bases; nucleotides not matched to a gene: 12. The CDR3 loop is CASREQGPTVEQYF. CDR3 DNA sequence: TGTGCCAGCAGGGAACAGGGGCCTACAGTGGAGCAGTACTTC.

The chain links TRBV12-5 to TRBJ2-7; 15 nucleotides line up with TRBD2. V was pared by 5 bases and J by 9 bases, with 29 bases of the junction left unmatched. The CDR3 is made up of 22 amino acids. Germline lookup yields CDR1 LGHNT and CDR2 FRNRAP. The CDR3 DNA reads as TGTGCTAGTGGTCGGACGGGACTCCTAGCGGGACTAGCGGGGGGCCATCACCCCGGGCAGTACTTC. Translated: CASGRTGLLAGLAGGHHPGQYF. The variable domain in full, completed from reference TRBV12-5 and TRBJ2-7, reads DARVTQTPRHKVTEMGQEVTMRCQPILGHNTVFWYRQTMMQGLELLAYFRNRAPLDDSGMPKDRFSAEMPDATLATLKIQPSEPRDSAVYFCASGRTGLLAGLAGGHHPGQYFGPGTRLTVT.

The chain uses TRBV3-1 (or the pseudogene TRBV3-2) and TRBJ1-6; D not certain. Germline CDR1 is LGHDT and CDR2 is YNNKEL (reference sequence). Trimming removed 7 bases from V and 6 bases from J, with 13 bases in between. This CDR3 is 14 amino acids long. CDR3 sequence (DNA): TGTGCCAGCAATAACGGCTTTTCTAATTCACCCCTCCACTTT. Its protein is CASNNGFSNSPLHF.

This rearrangement joins TRBV19 to TRBJ2-2; 9 bases are a match to TRBD2. V dropped 1 base and J dropped 4; count of bases not matched to a gene: 4. There are 16 residues in the CDR3. CDR1 is LNHDA and CDR2 is SQIVND in the germline V gene (reference sequence). This CDR3 reads CASSIGLAGFTGELFF. As DNA, the CDR3 is TGTGCCAGTAGTATAGGGCTAGCGGGGTTCACCGGGGAGCTGTTTTTT.

The V and J genes are TRBV7-2 and TRBJ1-2; 11 nucleotides align to TRBD1. The germline gives CDR1 SGHTA, CDR2 FQGNSA. Trimming cost V 5 bases and J 4 bases; bases outside gene matches: 15. The CDR3 contains 18 residues. The CDR3 DNA follows: TGTGCCAGCAGCACGGCGGCCGGGACAGGGGGAATCTTCTATGGCTACACCTTC. Its translation is CASSTAAGTGGIFYGYTF.

CDR3 sequence (DNA): TGTGCCAGCACCCCTTCTGGGTATGAGCCCCAGCATTTT. Protein sequence: CASTPSGYEPQHF. This rearrangement joins TRBV28 to TRBJ1-5, with D uncertain. The CDR3 totals 13 residues. V was pared by 7 bases and J by 8 bases, with 15 bases between. CDR1 is MDHEN, CDR2 SYDVKM, per germline.

V gene TRBV5-1 combines with J gene TRBJ2-3; 14 bases align to TRBD2. Germline CDR1 SGHRS, CDR2 YFSETQ. The CDR3 has 19 residues. With 4 bases clipped from V and 2 bases from J, the junction kept 12 bases outside the gene matches. The CDR3: CASSQGRTSGGTVTDTQYF. CDR3 sequence (DNA): TGCGCCAGCAGCCAGGGGAGGACTAGCGGGGGGACCGTCACAGATACGCAGTATTTT.